The 8 T cell receptor beta chains given below trace back to one sample, sequenced in a study of shared clonotypes between healthy human individuals (dated by TCRdb to about 2020). The library was made by the immunoSEQ multiplex PCR assay. Entries here come from immuneACCESS through TCRdb and include only in-frame sequences with V and J called. Some clones fail to appear in such tables; in the studies checked, an unresolved V gene covers under half of the shortfall, and the cause of the remainder is unknown. This sample lists about 2 million clones; 95% were detected once. 0.13% of the sample is taken by the ten largest. The material sequenced was naive CD4+ T cells sorted from blood. The sample's cell subset or site label, in plain terms: CD45RA+ positively selected. Every receptor here comes from a man between 18 and 29 years old in good health.

The rearrangement uses TRBV2 and TRBJ1-6; tentatively, D is TRBD1 (5 bases). Germline V CDR1 and CDR2: SNHLY, FYNNEI. V was cut by 4 bases and J by 6 bases, with 16 bases left in between. The CDR3 is made up of 16 amino acids. The CDR3 DNA sequence: TGTGCCAGCAGTGGAGGGACGGCGAACTTTAATTCACCCCTCCACTTT. Protein: CASSGGTANFNSPLHF.

This clone appeared many times. Other DNA sequences in the sample encode the same CDR3. This rearrangement joins TRBV7-6 to TRBJ1-6, with a weak D call TRBD1 (6 bases). The CDR3 covers 14 residues. The V end lost 5 bases, the J end lost 10 bases, and 15 bases lay between the germline ends. CDR1 is SGHVS and CDR2 is FNYEAQ in the germline V gene. The CDR3 DNA follows: TGTGCCAGCAGCCGGGACATATCGGGATCACCCCTCCACTTT. Amino acid sequence: CASSRDISGSPLHF.

The chain uses TRBV6-1 and TRBJ2-7, with TRBD1 identical over 11 bases. J lost 6 bases, V lost 2 bases, and 12 bases had no gene match. Germline V gene sequence: CDR1 MNHNS, CDR2 SASEGT. The CDR3 covers 17 residues. The CDR3 DNA sequence: TGTGCCAGCAGTGAATCGTGGACAGGGGGCGCCCGGGGCGAGCAGTACTTC. It is translated as CASSESWTGGARGEQYF.

The chain uses TRBV7-9 and TRBJ1-4, with D unresolved. Trimming removed 5 bases from V and 0 bases from J, with 4 bases in between. The germline V gene has CDR1 SEHNR and CDR2 FQNEAQ (reference sequence). The CDR3 spans 13 residues. The CDR3 DNA reads TGTGCCAGCAGCCCCGCAACTAATGAAAAACTGTTTTTT. Translated: CASSPATNEKLFF.

CDR3 protein: CASGAGLGYEQYF. CDR3 sequence (DNA): TGTGCCAGCGGGGCAGGCCTGGGCTACGAGCAGTACTTC. The genes are TRBV28 and TRBJ2-7, with a possible D match to TRBD1 (5 bases). V was trimmed by 8 bases and J by 3 bases, leaving 14 bases between them. Looked up from germline, CDR1 is MDHEN and CDR2 is SYDVKM. This CDR3 has 13 amino acids.

The CDR3 DNA reads TGCGCCAGCAGGGGGACTAGCGGGTTATACAATGAGCAGTTCTTC. It specifies CASRGTSGLYNEQFF. J is TRBJ2-1 and V is TRBV5-1; TRBD2 matches 12 bases. The junction had 4 bases not matched to a gene; V was cut back by 5 bases and J by 4 bases. Germline V gene lookup returns CDR1 SGHRS and CDR2 YFSETQ. This CDR3 comprises 15 residues.

As DNA, the CDR3 is TGTGCCAGCAGCCCTCCAAGAGGTTCGAACACCGCCGAGCAGTTCTTC. Its protein is CASSPPRGSNTAEQFF. This chain connects TRBV7-2 to TRBJ2-1; D remains unclear. Deletions cut 5 bases from V and 10 bases from J, with 24 bases between. The germline CDR1 and CDR2 sequences are SGHTA and FQGNSA. The CDR3 is made up of 16 amino acids.

V is TRBV6-1 and J is TRBJ2-1; TRBD2 matches 10 bases. V lost 5 bases, J lost 8 bases, and 6 bases stayed unmatched. Per the germline V gene, CDR1 is MNHNS and CDR2 is SASEGT. The CDR3 spans 14 residues. The CDR3 DNA sequence: TGTGCCAGCAGTATAGCGGGGGGCGTCGATGAGCAGTTCTTC. As protein: CASSIAGGVDEQFF.